This TCR beta chain is from a study of blood T cell repertoires in COVID-19. As for the study in general: T cells, B-cell-depleted T cells, or PBMCs supplied cDNA or gDNA.

Trimming took 3 bases from V and 0 from J, leaving 17 bases between them. CDR1 SEHNR and CDR2 FQNEAQ come from the germline V gene (reference sequence). CDR3 size: 18 residues. This clone was seen only once. Original analysis: For nucleated cells, counts were estimated from reference gene primer amplification. This table comes from immunoSEQ multiplex PCR, and its TCRdb copy is limited to in-frame clones, with some not included. Clonal size and the V and J genes are those of that table, whereas D and trimming came from the DNA. The sample consists of about 240,000 clones, roughly 82% of them appearing once.

This TCR was recovered from an elderly man with acute or convalescent COVID-19. J is TRBJ1-4 and V is TRBV7-9; D gene unclear. The sample comprised peripheral blood. CDR3: CASSLIAGVGATNEKLFF. The CDR3 DNA reads as TGTGCCAGCAGCTTGATTGCGGGCGTCGGGGCAACTAATGAAAAACTGTTTTTT.